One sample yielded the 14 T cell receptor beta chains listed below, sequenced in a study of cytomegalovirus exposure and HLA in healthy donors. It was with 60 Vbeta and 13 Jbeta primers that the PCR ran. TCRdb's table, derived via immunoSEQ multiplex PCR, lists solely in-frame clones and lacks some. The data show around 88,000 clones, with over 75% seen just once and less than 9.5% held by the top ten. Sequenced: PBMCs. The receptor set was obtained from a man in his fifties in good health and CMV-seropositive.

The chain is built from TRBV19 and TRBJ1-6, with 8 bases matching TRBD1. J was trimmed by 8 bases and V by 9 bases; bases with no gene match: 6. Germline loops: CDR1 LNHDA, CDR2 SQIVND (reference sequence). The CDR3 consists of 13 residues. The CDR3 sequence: CARQDRGDSPLHF. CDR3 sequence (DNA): TGTGCCAGACAAGACAGGGGTGATTCACCCCTCCACTTT.

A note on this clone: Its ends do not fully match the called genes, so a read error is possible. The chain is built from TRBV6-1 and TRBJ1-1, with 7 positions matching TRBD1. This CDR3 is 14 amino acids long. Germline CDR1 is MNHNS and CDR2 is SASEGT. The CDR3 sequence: CASSERQGVVVVLF. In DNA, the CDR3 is TGTGCCAGCAGTGAGCGGCAGGGGGTGGTTGTAGTACTCTTT.

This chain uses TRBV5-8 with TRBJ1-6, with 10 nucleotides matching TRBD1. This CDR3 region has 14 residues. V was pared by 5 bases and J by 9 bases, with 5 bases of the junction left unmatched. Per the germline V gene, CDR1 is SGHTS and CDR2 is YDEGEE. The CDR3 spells CASSPGQGTSPLHF. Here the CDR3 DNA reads TGTGCCAGCAGTCCGGGACAGGGGACTTCACCCCTCCACTTT.

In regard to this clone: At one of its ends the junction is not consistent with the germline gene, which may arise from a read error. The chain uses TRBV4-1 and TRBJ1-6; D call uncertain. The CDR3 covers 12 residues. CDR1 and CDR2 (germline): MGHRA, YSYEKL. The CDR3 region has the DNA TGCGCCAGCAGCCAAAACTATTCACCCCTCAACTTT. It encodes CASSQNYSPLNF.

The CDR3 reads CASSLGHSTNEKLFF. Here the CDR3 DNA reads TGTGCCAGCAGCCTAGGGCATTCAACTAATGAAAAACTGTTTTTT. The gene calls are TRBV7-9 and TRBJ1-4, with D unclear. CDR3 length equals 15 residues. Germline V gene lookup returns CDR1 SEHNR and CDR2 FQNEAQ (reference sequence). Between the trimmed V and J ends, which lost 5 bases and 0 bases, there was a span of 10 bases.

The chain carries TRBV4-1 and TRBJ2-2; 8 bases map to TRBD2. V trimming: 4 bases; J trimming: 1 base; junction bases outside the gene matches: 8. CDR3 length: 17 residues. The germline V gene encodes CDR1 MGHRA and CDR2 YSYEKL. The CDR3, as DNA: TGCGCCAGCAGCCCCCTAGGGAGCGGGAGGAACACCGGGGAGCTGTTTTTT. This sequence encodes CASSPLGSGRNTGELFF.

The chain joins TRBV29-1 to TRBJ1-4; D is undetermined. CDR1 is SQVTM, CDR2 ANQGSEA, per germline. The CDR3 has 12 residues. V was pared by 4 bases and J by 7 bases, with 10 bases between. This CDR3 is CSVGGGGEKLFF. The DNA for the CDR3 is TGCAGCGTTGGGGGTGGAGGTGAAAAACTGTTTTTT.

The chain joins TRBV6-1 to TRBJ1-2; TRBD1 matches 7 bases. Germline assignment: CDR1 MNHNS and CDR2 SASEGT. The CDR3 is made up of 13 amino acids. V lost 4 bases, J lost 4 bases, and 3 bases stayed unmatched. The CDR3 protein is CASSAQGTYGYTF. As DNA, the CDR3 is TGTGCCAGCAGTGCACAGGGGACCTATGGCTACACCTTC.

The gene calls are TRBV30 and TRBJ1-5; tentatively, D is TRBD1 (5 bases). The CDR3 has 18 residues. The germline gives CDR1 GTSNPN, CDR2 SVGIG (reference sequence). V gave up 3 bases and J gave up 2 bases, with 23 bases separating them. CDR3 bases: TGTGCCTGGAGAGAACGAAGCAGGGCGGGGGTAGGCAATCAGCCCCAGCATTTT. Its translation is CAWRERSRAGVGNQPQHF.

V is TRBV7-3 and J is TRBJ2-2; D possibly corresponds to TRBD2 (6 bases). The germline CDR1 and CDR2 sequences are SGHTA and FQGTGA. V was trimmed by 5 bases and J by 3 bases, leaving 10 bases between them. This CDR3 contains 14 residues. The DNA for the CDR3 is TGTGCCAGCAGCCTCCGGGAGTACACCGGGGAGCTGTTTTTT. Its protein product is CASSLREYTGELFF.

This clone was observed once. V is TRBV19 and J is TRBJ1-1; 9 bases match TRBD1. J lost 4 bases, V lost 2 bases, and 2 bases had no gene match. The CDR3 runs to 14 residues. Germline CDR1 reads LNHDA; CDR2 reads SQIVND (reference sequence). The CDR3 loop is CASSITGGRTEAFF. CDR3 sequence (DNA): TGTGCCAGTAGTATAACAGGGGGCCGCACTGAAGCTTTCTTT.

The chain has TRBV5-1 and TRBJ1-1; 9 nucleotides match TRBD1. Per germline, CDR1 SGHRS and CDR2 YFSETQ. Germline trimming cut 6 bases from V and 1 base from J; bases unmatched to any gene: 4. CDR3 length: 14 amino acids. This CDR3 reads CASTWTGANTEAFF. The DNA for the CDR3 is TGCGCCAGCACTTGGACAGGGGCGAACACTGAAGCTTTCTTT.

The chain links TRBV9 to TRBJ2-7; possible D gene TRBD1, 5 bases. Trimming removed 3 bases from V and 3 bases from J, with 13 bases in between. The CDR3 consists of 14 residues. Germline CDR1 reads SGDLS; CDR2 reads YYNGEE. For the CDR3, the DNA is TGTGCCAGCAGCGCGGCGACAGAGAACTACGAGCAGTACTTC. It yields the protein CASSAATENYEQYF.

The CDR3 DNA sequence: TGTGCCAGCAGCTTAAGGACAAGGAATAACTATGGCTACACCTTC. Translated, it gives CASSLRTRNNYGYTF. The V gene is TRBV7-3, the J gene TRBJ1-2; tentatively, D is TRBD1 (5 bases). The V and J ends lost 1 base and 1 base respectively, with 10 bases between them. Germline V gene sequence: CDR1 SGHTA, CDR2 FQGTGA. The CDR3 runs 15 residues.